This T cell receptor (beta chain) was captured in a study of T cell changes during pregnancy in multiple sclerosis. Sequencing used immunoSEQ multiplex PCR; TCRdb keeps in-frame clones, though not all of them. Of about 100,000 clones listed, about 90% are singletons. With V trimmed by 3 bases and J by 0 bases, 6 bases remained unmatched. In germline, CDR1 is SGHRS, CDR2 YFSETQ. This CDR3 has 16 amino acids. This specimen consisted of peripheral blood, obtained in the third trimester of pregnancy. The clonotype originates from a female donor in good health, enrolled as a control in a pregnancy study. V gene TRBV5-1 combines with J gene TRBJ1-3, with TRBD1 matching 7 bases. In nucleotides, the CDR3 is TGCGCCAGCAGCTCACAGGGGCCAGACTCTGGAAACACCATATATTTT. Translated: CASSSQGPDSGNTIYF.